One and the same sample provided the 10 T cell receptor beta chains below, sequenced in a study of HIV-infected patients and healthy controls. No cell fractionation was done, so the repertoire covers all unsorted peripheral blood T cells. Alpha and beta constant-region primers primed reverse transcription of around 550 ng RNA. Using multiplexing indices, alpha and beta chain libraries were generated apart by chain-specific third strand synthesis. TCRdb reprocessed the 5' RACE reads with MiXCR, giving one entry per CDR3 protein. The sample includes fewer than 20,000 distinct CDR3 sequences, approximately 7% of them seen just once. Specimen: blood. All receptors derive from an adult in good health.

This clonotype was counted many times. This rearrangement joins TRBV12-3 or TRBV12-4 to TRBJ2-3; D is unclear. V was trimmed by 6 bases and J by 5 bases, leaving 18 bases between them. This CDR3 contains 15 residues. CDR3 protein: CASRRNSPTGDTQYF. The CDR3 region has the DNA TGTGCCAGCAGAAGGAACAGCCCGACTGGAGATACGCAGTATTTT.

This clonotype was detected many times. The V and J genes are TRBV30 and TRBJ2-5; the D is unclear. Germline assignment: CDR1 GTSNPN and CDR2 SVGIG (reference sequence). The CDR3 runs 15 residues. V was shortened by 1 base and J by 6 bases, with 18 bases between the two germline ends. This CDR3 reads CAWSELIQDLKTQYF. The CDR3 region has the DNA TGTGCCTGGAGTGAACTCATACAAGATTTGAAGACCCAGTACTTC.

This clonotype occurred once. The chain is built from TRBV5-4 and TRBJ1-5; weak D call: TRBD1 (6 bases). This CDR3 has 15 amino acids. CDR1 is SGHNT and CDR2 is YYREEE in the germline V gene (reference sequence). Trimming pared 3 bases from V and 4 bases from J, leaving 14 bases between. The chain's CDR3 is CASSSDRFPNQPQHF. CDR3 coding DNA: TGTGCCAGCAGCTCAGACAGGTTCCCTAATCAGCCCCAGCATTTT.

This clonotype has at least ten counts. This chain links TRBV12-3 or TRBV12-4 with TRBJ1-1; D remains ambiguous. V lost 2 bases to trimming and J lost 8 bases, with 9 bases between them. This CDR3 has 12 amino acids. CDR3 protein: CASSLWEEEAFF. CDR3 DNA: TGTGCCAGCAGTTTATGGGAGGAAGAAGCTTTCTTT.

This clonotype has at least ten counts. The chain is built from TRBV7-9 and TRBJ2-5, with D possibly being TRBD1 (6 bases). V shed 5 bases and J shed 3 bases, with 10 bases lying between them. The CDR3 is made up of 13 amino acids. Germline assignment: CDR1 SEHNR and CDR2 FQNEAQ (reference sequence). The CDR3, as DNA: TGTGCCAGCAGCCGGACAGCCAAAGAGACCCAGTACTTC. Encoded protein: CASSRTAKETQYF.

This clonotype occurred many times. This chain uses TRBV12-5 with TRBJ1-3; D perhaps matches TRBD1 (5 bases). CDR1 and CDR2 (germline): LGHNT, FRNRAP. CDR3 length equals 13 residues. V shed 2 bases and J shed 8 bases, with 10 bases lying between them. CDR3 DNA sequence: TGTGCTAGTGGTTTGTCCGGGGGGGACACCATATATTTT. This codes for CASGLSGGDTIYF.

This clonotype was seen ten or more times. The genes are TRBV12-3 or TRBV12-4 and TRBJ2-5; D might be TRBD1 (5 bases). V dropped 3 bases and J dropped 6 bases, with 14 bases sitting between them. The CDR3 is 14 residues long. In DNA form, the CDR3 reads TGTGCCAGCAGTTTTGGGCAGGGTGGAAAGACCCAGTACTTC. It specifies CASSFGQGGKTQYF.

This clonotype was counted ten times or more. V usage is TRBV20-1 and J usage is TRBJ2-7; 9 nucleotides agree with TRBD1. CDR3 length: 13 residues. The germline CDR1 and CDR2 sequences are DFQATT and SNEGSKA (reference sequence). V lost 6 bases and J lost 5; bases outside the gene matches: 8. The CDR3 DNA is TGCAGTGCCCCACAGGGGGCGCAAGACGAGCAGTACTTC. Amino acids: CSAPQGAQDEQYF.

As for this clonotype: This may be a read error, as it is one base from a much larger clone. The V and J genes are TRBV5-6 and TRBJ1-2; D uncertain. The germline gives CDR1 SGHDT, CDR2 YYEEEE. The CDR3 is made up of 13 amino acids. The DNA for the CDR3 is TGTGCCAGCAGCCCATGGACGGTTAATGGCTACATCTTC. It translates to CASSPWTVNGYIF.

This sequence joins TRBV3-1 and TRBJ1-1; D ambiguous. The CDR3 length is 16 residues. Trimming left V 3 bases short and J 1 base short, with 15 bases between. Germline CDR1 reads LGHDT; CDR2 reads YNNKEL (reference sequence). CDR3 protein: CASSHQKPPGNTEAFF. The CDR3 DNA reads as TGTGCCAGCAGCCACCAAAAGCCCCCAGGGAACACTGAAGCTTTCTTT.